The clone carrying this T cell receptor beta chain was seen more than once but under ten times. Germline values: CDR1 MNHEY, CDR2 SVGAGI. CDR3 length: 13 amino acids. V lost 3 bases to trimming and J lost 14 bases, with 14 bases between them. These data originate in a study of blood T cell repertoires in COVID-19. Those enrolled, adults aged roughly 18 to 95 years, came from about two dozen US areas. Each participant's cohort was designated according to participant-reported clinical history. Contact with a PCR-confirmed or clinician-diagnosed COVID-19 case occurred within 2 weeks of entry. Study processing details: Nucleated cell number was recorded as an estimate derived from reference gene primer amplification. The data were produced by immunoSEQ multiplex PCR, yet TCRdb's version contains in-frame clones alone and is incomplete. D and trimming were read from the DNA, whereas the V and J calls and clone size are those reported in that table. The data hold 250,000 or so clones, with around 90% observed a single time.

Material for sequencing was PBMCs or T cells enriched from blood (not recorded which). The chain joins TRBV6-5 to TRBJ1-6; D gene ambiguous. The sequence came from a woman in her 40s who had been exposed to COVID-19. The CDR3 protein is CASSYAGVVALHF. The DNA of the CDR3 is TGTGCCAGCAGTTATGCGGGCGTAGTCGCCCTCCACTTT.